The 10 T cell receptor beta chains reported below all come from one sample, sequenced in a study of immune evolution from preneoplasia to lung adenocarcinoma. Clones were sequenced by immunoSEQ multiplex PCR, and TCRdb holds only the in-frame ones, with some missing. The sample includes 12,000 to 15,000 clones, approximately 77% of them seen just once. The source material was FFPE minimally invasive lung adenocarcinoma tissue. The receptors derive from a person aged 55-79 years with lung adenocarcinoma.

The chain combines TRBV27 with TRBJ2-1, with D unresolved. The CDR3 spans 13 residues. CDR1 and CDR2 from the germline V gene are MNHEY and SMNVEV (reference sequence). The V end was cut by 2 bases, the J end by 9 bases, with 11 bases between. The CDR3 bases are TGTGCCAGCAGTTTACCCCCCTTGGGTGAGCAGTTCTTC. Residues: CASSLPPLGEQFF.

The chain carries TRBV27 and TRBJ2-7, with TRBD1 matching 7 bases. CDR3 length: 13 residues. From germline, CDR1 is MNHEY and CDR2 SMNVEV (reference sequence). The ends lost 7 bases at V and 5 bases at J; junction bases unmatched: 8. In DNA, the CDR3 is TGTGCCAGCACCCGATACAGGGGCCACGAGCAGTACTTC. Its translation: CASTRYRGHEQYF.

The chain uses TRBV5-4 and TRBJ2-5; D may be TRBD1 or TRBD2 (5 bases each). Germline CDR1 and CDR2: SGHNT and YYREEE (reference sequence). V was pared by 2 bases and J by 5 bases, with 13 bases between. There are 14 residues in the CDR3. CDR3 amino acids: CASSLGQGGETQYF. For the CDR3, the DNA is TGTGCCAGCAGCTTAGGTCAGGGCGGGGAGACCCAGTACTTC.

By frequency in the sample, this clone is medium-sized (0.01 to 0.1%). V gene TRBV29-1 combines with J gene TRBJ2-3, with 9 bases that match TRBD2. The length of the CDR3 is 14 residues. Germline V gene lookup returns CDR1 SQVTM and CDR2 ANQGSEA. V lost 7 bases to trimming and J lost 2 bases; unmatched junction nucleotides: 7. The CDR3 DNA sequence: TGCAGCGGGGGGGCTAGCGGGGTCACAGATACGCAGTATTTT. Protein product: CSGGASGVTDTQYF.

The V call is TRBV6-6, the J call TRBJ2-7; TRBD1 might be the D (6 bases). There are 15 residues in the CDR3. Trimming shortened V by 6 bases and J by 4 bases, and 19 bases separated the two germline ends. The germline CDR1 and CDR2 sequences are MNHNY and SVGAGI (reference sequence). This CDR3 reads CASSPGVQGSYEQYF. CDR3 in DNA: TGTGCCAGCAGCCCAGGGGTTCAGGGAAGTTACGAGCAGTACTTC.

The chain employs TRBV7-2 and TRBJ1-4, with TRBD1 matching 7 bases. The CDR3 length is 15 residues. The V gene end was trimmed by 2 bases and the J gene end by 1 base; junction bases not matched to a gene: 1. CDR1 and CDR2 from the germline V gene are SGHTA and FQGNSA. CDR3 loop: CASSLWTGTNEKLFF. The CDR3 DNA follows: TGTGCCAGCAGCTTATGGACAGGAACTAATGAAAAACTGTTTTTT.

The V and J genes are TRBV18 and TRBJ2-7; D not resolved. CDR1 is KGHSH and CDR2 is LQKENI in the germline V gene. Trimming took 0 bases from V and 4 from J, leaving 10 bases between them. This CDR3 comprises 14 residues. Here the CDR3 reads CASSPPVLTYEQYF. The CDR3 bases are TGTGCCAGCTCACCACCGGTATTGACTTACGAGCAGTACTTC.

This clone has only a few counts. V and J are TRBV6-5 and TRBJ2-1; D might be TRBD2 (7 bases). Trimming cost V 6 bases and J 5 bases, with 17 bases left between them. Germline values: CDR1 MNHEY, CDR2 SVGAGI. This CDR3 region has 15 residues. CDR3: CASRFAGAADNEQFF. The CDR3, as DNA: TGTGCCAGCAGATTCGCGGGGGCAGCCGACAATGAGCAGTTCTTC.

There are a few counts of this clone. This sequence joins TRBV2 and TRBJ2-5, with D maybe TRBD2 (5 bases). The CDR3 contains 13 residues. CDR1 is SNHLY, CDR2 FYNNEI, per germline. V lost 7 bases and J 5 bases, leaving 14 bases between the germline ends. The CDR3: CASTTQTGETQYF. The DNA for the CDR3 is TGTGCCAGCACCACCCAAACGGGGGAGACCCAGTACTTC. Looking up the rest from reference TRBV2 and TRBJ2-5 gives the full variable domain: EPEVTQTPSHQVTQMGQEVILRCVPISNHLYFYWYRQILGQKVEFLVSFYNNEISEKSEIFDDQFSVERPDGSNFTLKIRSTKLEDSAMYFCASTTQTGETQYFGPGTRLLVL.

This rearrangement joins TRBV7-9 to TRBJ2-3; 7 bases align to TRBD2. The CDR3 contains 16 residues. Per the germline V gene, CDR1 is SEHNR and CDR2 is FQNEAQ (reference sequence). V shed 2 bases and J 9 bases; nucleotides not matched to a gene: 14. The CDR3 loop reads CASSLILGLYPLTQYF. DNA of the CDR3: TGTGCCAGCAGCTTAATTTTGGGACTATACCCCCTGACGCAGTATTTT. The full variable domain, in which reference TRBV7-9 and TRBJ2-3 provide the parts outside the CDR3, is DTGVSQNPRHKITKRGQNVTFRCDPISEHNRLYWYRQTLGQGPEFLTYFQNEAQLEKSRLLSDRFSAERPKGSFSTLEIQRTEQGDSAMYLCASSLILGLYPLTQYFGPGTRLTVL.